The clone carrying this T cell receptor beta chain has just a few counts. Its antigen remains unidentified. V lost 0 bases and J lost 0, with 12 bases in between. Germline-derived CDR1 and CDR2 are MNHEY and SVGAGI. The length of the CDR3 is 16 residues. These data originate in a study of cytomegalovirus exposure and HLA in healthy donors. Findings and limits, study-wide: Some segments of the V type, notably TRBV6-2 and TRBV6-3, were excluded as indistinguishable.

The PCR made use of 60 Vbeta and 13 Jbeta primers. Some clones are missing from TCRdb's copy, which holds only in-frame ones; the method was immunoSEQ multiplex PCR. Here the sample spans tens of thousands of clones, less than 8% being singletons. Sequencing was performed on PBMCs. This receptor was taken from a man aged 50-59 years in good health and CMV-seronegative. This chain links TRBV6-5 with TRBJ2-7, with D perhaps matching TRBD1 (7 bases). This CDR3 is CASSYSGGDSSYEQYF. DNA of the CDR3: TGTGCCAGCAGTTACTCCGGCGGGGACAGCTCCTACGAGCAGTACTTC.